One sample yielded the 32 T cell receptor beta chains listed below, sequenced in a study of blood T cell repertoires in COVID-19. TCRdb's copy holds only in-frame clones and misses some; the assay was immunoSEQ multiplex PCR. The repertoire consists of 270,000 or so clones, with about 85% occurring once and the leading ten covering about 6.9%. The specimen was PBMCs or T cells enriched from blood (not recorded which). The origin of the receptors is a woman aged 50 to 65 who had been exposed to COVID-19.

V and J are TRBV19 and TRBJ1-5; 8 bases are shared with TRBD1. Germline V gives CDR1 LNHDA, CDR2 SQIVND (reference sequence). The trim removed 6 bases at V and 5 bases at J, leaving 3 bases unmatched. The CDR3 has 13 amino acids. CDR3 sequence reads: CASRDRDHQPQHF. The DNA for the CDR3 is TGTGCCAGTAGGGACAGGGATCATCAGCCCCAGCATTTT.

This rearrangement joins TRBV4-2 to TRBJ2-2; TRBD2 aligns across 9 bases. Looked up from germline, CDR1 is LGHNA and CDR2 is YNFKEQ. CDR3 length: 17 amino acids. V lost 4 bases and J lost 7; bases outside the gene matches: 13. The CDR3 loop is CASSPGTSRGVGGELFF. In DNA, the CDR3 is TGTGCCAGCAGCCCCGGGACTAGCAGGGGGGTAGGCGGGGAGCTGTTTTTT.

The J gene is TRBJ1-1, the V gene TRBV9; no clear D. Germline assignment: CDR1 SGDLS and CDR2 YYNGEE. The CDR3 consists of 14 residues. V lost 5 bases and J lost 3, with 14 bases in between. The CDR3 loop reads CASRVGLGDTEAFF. Written as DNA, the CDR3 is TGTGCCAGCAGGGTTGGACTCGGGGACACTGAAGCTTTCTTT.

V is TRBV29-1 and J is TRBJ1-2; 7 bases fit TRBD1. The trim removed 7 bases at V and 3 bases at J, leaving 8 bases unmatched. The CDR3 consists of 13 residues. Per germline, CDR1 SQVTM and CDR2 ANQGSEA. The CDR3 protein is CSAVRDRYYGYTF. The CDR3 DNA reads as TGCAGCGCTGTTCGGGACAGATACTATGGCTACACCTTC.

The chain recombines TRBV4-3 with TRBJ1-3, with D unclear. The V end lost 3 bases, the J end lost 3 bases, and 9 bases lay between the germline ends. The CDR3 sequence is 14 residues long. From germline, CDR1 is LGHNA and CDR2 YSLEER. CDR3 loop: CASSQTGFGNTIYF. DNA of the CDR3: TGCGCCAGCAGCCAGACGGGATTTGGAAACACCATATATTTT.

The gene calls are TRBV6-5 and TRBJ2-2, with 11 bases that match TRBD1. Germline V gene data show CDR1 as MNHEY and CDR2 as SVGAGI. This CDR3 has 14 amino acids. V was pared by 11 bases and J by 4 bases, with 6 bases of the junction left unmatched. The CDR3 coding sequence is TGTGCCGGAGGGGACAGGGGGTCCACCGGGGAGCTGTTTTTT. Encoded protein: CAGGDRGSTGELFF.

This clone came up a few times. The chain employs TRBV28 and TRBJ1-1; TRBD1 matches at 9 bases. CDR3 length equals 15 residues. The trim removed 6 bases at V and 4 bases at J, leaving 9 bases unmatched. CDR1 is MDHEN and CDR2 is SYDVKM in the germline V gene. CDR3 sequence reads: CASRDRGGRSTEAFF. The DNA for the CDR3 is TGTGCCAGCAGGGACAGGGGAGGTCGAAGCACTGAAGCTTTCTTT.

In DNA form, the CDR3 reads TGTGCCAGCAGGGCCGGAGCCTCGGGTGACTCTGGAAACACCATATATTTT. Translated: CASRAGASGDSGNTIYF. The V call is TRBV2, the J call TRBJ1-3; D not certain. CDR3 size: 17 residues. V lost 6 bases, J lost 0 bases, and 18 bases lay in between. The V gene's germline CDR1 is SNHLY and CDR2 FYNNEI. Full variable domain (outside the CDR3, taken from reference TRBV2 and TRBJ1-3): EPEVTQTPSHQVTQMGQEVILRCVPISNHLYFYWYRQILGQKVEFLVSFYNNEISEKSEIFDDQFSVERPDGSNFTLKIRSTKLEDSAMYFCASRAGASGDSGNTIYFGEGSWLTVV.

The chain joins TRBV12-3 or TRBV12-4 to TRBJ2-3; 8 bases line up with TRBD2. V was pared by 6 bases and J by 9 bases, with 8 bases of the junction left unmatched. This CDR3 comprises 13 residues. CDR3 DNA: TGTGCCAGCAGCAACGCGGGAGGTTCAACGCAGTATTTT. Its protein is CASSNAGGSTQYF.

This rearrangement joins TRBV25-1 to TRBJ1-4, with 8 bases fitting TRBD1. V shed 6 bases and J 17 bases; nucleotides not matched to a gene: 11. The CDR3 extends over 12 amino acids. Germline V gives CDR1 MGHDK, CDR2 SYGVNS. DNA for the CDR3: TGTGCCAGCAGCAACCCCAGGGGGCTAATATTTTTT. Residues: CASSNPRGLIFF.

This chain links TRBV19 with TRBJ1-2, with 9 bases lining up with TRBD1. Germline CDR1 reads LNHDA; CDR2 reads SQIVND (reference sequence). The V gene end was trimmed by 7 bases and the J gene end by 8 bases; junction bases not matched to a gene: 11. The CDR3 covers 14 residues. CDR3 residues: CASTPMDRGQGYTF. The CDR3 nucleotides are TGTGCCAGTACCCCAATGGACAGGGGACAAGGCTACACCTTC.

V is TRBV12-3 or TRBV12-4 and J is TRBJ1-2; D gene ambiguous. The CDR3 contains 13 residues. With 6 bases removed from V and 2 bases from J, the gap between germline ends came to 10 bases. The CDR3 protein is CASSPRWNYGYTF. The CDR3, as DNA: TGTGCCAGCAGCCCTAGATGGAACTATGGCTACACCTTC.

The gene calls are TRBV6-2 or TRBV6-3 and TRBJ1-5; possibly TRBD1 for D (6 bases). Germline loops: CDR1 MNHEY, CDR2 SVGEGT. V was clipped by 5 bases and J by 7 bases, with 18 bases between them. There are 15 residues in the CDR3. CDR3 DNA sequence: TGTGCCAGCAGTCCCCGACTCAGAGGACAGCAGCCCCAGCATTTT. This encodes CASSPRLRGQQPQHF.

The V and J genes are TRBV25-1 and TRBJ1-4; the D is unclear. V lost 3 bases to trimming and J lost 10 bases, with 18 bases between them. The germline V gene has CDR1 MGHDK and CDR2 SYGVNS. The CDR3 consists of 15 residues. The CDR3 nucleotides are TGTGCCAGCAGTGATTCCCAGACATCCCCCGGAAAACTGTTTTTT. Translated: CASSDSQTSPGKLFF.

The rearrangement uses TRBV6-1 and TRBJ2-5; 15 nucleotides align to TRBD2. V lost 4 bases and J lost 3; bases outside the gene matches: 3. This CDR3 has 16 amino acids. Germline V gene lookup returns CDR1 MNHNS and CDR2 SASEGT. The chain's CDR3 is CASSGGTSGGKETQYF. The CDR3 DNA reads as TGTGCCAGCAGTGGTGGGACTAGCGGGGGGAAAGAGACCCAGTACTTC.

The rearrangement links TRBV10-3 to TRBJ1-4; weak D call: TRBD1 (5 bases). The length of the CDR3 is 17 residues. Germline V gives CDR1 ENHRY, CDR2 SYGVKD. V lost 5 bases to trimming and J lost 0 bases, with 16 bases between them. CDR3 nucleotide sequence: TGTGCCATCAGTTCAGGTCAGGGATTGGCAACTAATGAAAAACTGTTTTTT. Translation: CAISSGQGLATNEKLFF.

The chain couples TRBV29-1 to TRBJ2-7; TRBD1 is a possible D gene (6 bases). Trimming took 4 bases from V and 0 from J, leaving 10 bases between them. The CDR3 contains 13 residues. In germline, CDR1 is SQVTM, CDR2 ANQGSEA. The CDR3 spells CSVGGQFSYEQYF. DNA for the CDR3: TGCAGCGTTGGTGGACAGTTCTCCTACGAGCAGTACTTC.

The chain is built from TRBV21-1 and TRBJ1-2; the tabulated D call, TRBD1, remains unverified against the DNA. TRBV21-1 is deemed a pseudogene. The CDR3 is 15 amino acids. The CDR3 protein is CASSLNFLGQGGNTF. The CDR3, as DNA: TGTGCCAGCAGCCTGAACTTTCTAGGACAGGGGGGTAACACCTTC.

The rearrangement uses TRBV27 and TRBJ1-3, with D perhaps matching TRBD1 (5 bases). The V gene's germline CDR1 is MNHEY and CDR2 SMNVEV (reference sequence). CDR3 size: 14 residues. Trimming shortened V by 2 bases and J by 4 bases, and 9 bases separated the two germline ends. CDR3 coding DNA: TGTGCCAGCAGTTTAGGGGCGAGAGGAAACACCATATATTTT. Translation: CASSLGARGNTIYF.

The chain couples TRBV5-1 to TRBJ1-1, with D unresolved. This CDR3 is 15 amino acids long. Deletions cut 3 bases from V and 4 bases from J, with 16 bases between. Germline CDR1 is SGHRS and CDR2 is YFSETQ. CDR3 bases: TGCGCCAGCAGCTCCCTTTCGGGGATCGGCACTGAAGCTTTCTTT. Translating gives CASSSLSGIGTEAFF. Full variable domain (rest looked up from reference TRBV5-1 and TRBJ1-1): KAGVTQTPRYLIKTRGQQVTLSCSPISGHRSVSWYQQTPGQGLQFLFEYFSETQRNKGNFPGRFSGRQFSNSRSEMNVSTLELGDSALYLCASSSLSGIGTEAFFGQGTRLTVV.

The J gene is TRBJ2-1, the V gene TRBV18; a weak D match, TRBD1 (6 bases). Trimming took off 6 bases at V and 5 bases at J, with 11 bases between the two ends. Germline V CDR1 and CDR2: KGHSH, LQKENI. The CDR3 totals 13 residues. The CDR3 loop reads CASSHREDNEQFF. The CDR3 DNA is TGTGCCAGCTCGCACAGGGAAGACAATGAGCAGTTCTTC.

The J gene is TRBJ1-2, the V gene TRBV15; D ambiguous. The length of the CDR3 is 15 residues. V lost 5 bases, J lost 4 bases, and 17 bases lay in between. From germline, CDR1 is LNHNV and CDR2 YYDKDF (reference sequence). The CDR3 coding sequence is TGTGCCACCAGCCTAACTTCAGTTGAGGGCTATGGCTACACCTTC. Translating gives CATSLTSVEGYGYTF.

The genes are TRBV12-5 and TRBJ2-5, with D possibly being TRBD1 (6 bases). This CDR3 comprises 14 residues. CDR1 and CDR2 from the germline V gene are LGHNT and FRNRAP. V lost 7 bases and J lost 2, with 14 bases in between. CDR3 residues: CASARDNLQETQYF. CDR3 DNA sequence: TGTGCTAGTGCCCGGGACAACCTTCAAGAGACCCAGTACTTC.

The chain combines TRBV5-5 with TRBJ1-4; D gene unclear. This CDR3 spans 15 amino acids. Trimming left V 5 bases short and J 8 bases short, with 19 bases between. Germline V CDR1 and CDR2: SGHKS, YYEKEE (reference sequence). In nucleotides, the CDR3 is TGTGCCAGCAGTAACCAGGACTTCCGAGGGGAAAAACTGTTTTTT. Its translation is CASSNQDFRGEKLFF.

The chain has TRBV7-9 and TRBJ1-1, with 8 bases aligning to TRBD1. V lost 1 base, J lost 6 bases, and 13 bases stayed unmatched. Germline CDR1 is SEHNR and CDR2 is FQNEAQ (reference sequence). The CDR3 spans 17 residues. The CDR3 spells CASSLDQGARVGAEAFF. DNA for the CDR3: TGTGCCAGCAGCTTAGACCAGGGGGCGCGAGTTGGGGCTGAAGCTTTCTTT.

CDR3 residues: CASSMRGGAAGNTIYF. DNA of the CDR3: TGTGCCAGTAGTATGCGGGGCGGGGCGGCTGGAAACACCATATATTTT. V gene TRBV19 combines with J gene TRBJ1-3, with D tentatively TRBD1 (5 bases). V was clipped by 3 bases and J by 2 bases, with 14 bases between them. Germline CDR1 is LNHDA and CDR2 is SQIVND (reference sequence). The CDR3 covers 16 residues.

This sequence joins TRBV10-2 and TRBJ1-5, with a weak D call TRBD1 (5 bases). This CDR3 region has 15 residues. V dropped 4 bases and J dropped 0 bases, with 10 bases sitting between them. CDR1 is WSHSY and CDR2 is SAAADI in the germline V gene. The CDR3, as DNA: TGCGCCAGCAGTGGTTGGGGCCTTAGCAATCAGCCCCAGCATTTT. This translates into CASSGWGLSNQPQHF.

This clone has just a few counts. The rearrangement joins TRBV29-1 to TRBJ2-1; D ambiguous. The CDR3 length is 14 residues. Trimming left V 2 bases short and J 6 bases short, with 14 bases between. Germline lookup yields CDR1 SQVTM and CDR2 ANQGSEA. CDR3 DNA: TGCAGCGTTGAAAATCCCTTCGCGGTCAATGAGCAGTTCTTC. Its protein is CSVENPFAVNEQFF.

This clone appeared once. This chain uses TRBV7-9 with TRBJ2-3; TRBD2 matches 11 bases. Germline CDR1 reads SEHNR; CDR2 reads FQNEAQ (reference sequence). The CDR3 runs to 15 residues. The V segment lost 5 bases and the J segment 4 bases; nucleotides outside the gene matches: 5. CDR3 nucleotides: TGTGCCAGCAGCCAGCTAGCGGGGGGTTCAGATACGCAGTATTTT. Its protein product is CASSQLAGGSDTQYF.

The chain has TRBV18 and TRBJ1-4, with 9 bases aligning to TRBD1. CDR3 length: 12 residues. Germline trimming cut 6 bases from V and 7 bases from J; bases unmatched to any gene: 0. Germline CDR1 KGHSH, CDR2 LQKENI. The CDR3 loop is CASSDRGEKLFF. As DNA, the CDR3 is TGTGCCAGCTCGGACAGGGGTGAAAAACTGTTTTTT. The complete variable domain, with remaining parts taken from reference TRBV18 and TRBJ1-4, reads NAGVMQNPRHLVRRRGQEARLRCSPMKGHSHVYWYRQLPEEGLKFMVYLQKENIIDESGMPKERFSAEFPKEGPSILRIQQVVRGDSAAYFCASSDRGEKLFFGSGTQLSVL.

The chain joins TRBV3-1 (or the pseudogene TRBV3-2) to TRBJ2-7, with 7 nucleotides matching TRBD1. V was pared by 4 bases and J by 5 bases, with 11 bases of the junction left unmatched. Germline assignment: CDR1 LGHDT and CDR2 YNNKEL (reference sequence). The CDR3 is 15 residues long. The CDR3 protein is CASSPRDRGLHEQYF. The CDR3 DNA reads as TGTGCCAGCAGCCCTCGGGACAGAGGTCTCCACGAGCAGTACTTC.

The rearrangement uses TRBV7-2 and TRBJ1-5; 7 nucleotides match TRBD1. The CDR3 has 16 residues. The germline CDR1 and CDR2 sequences are SGHTA and FQGNSA. Unmatched junction bases numbered 9, after V lost 5 bases and J lost 2 bases. CDR3 DNA: TGTGCCAGCAGCCCACGGACAGGCTCGCGCAATCAGCCCCAGCATTTT. It yields the protein CASSPRTGSRNQPQHF.